These 18 T cell receptor beta chains were sequenced from one sample in a study of blood T cell repertoires in COVID-19. Measured with immunoSEQ multiplex PCR; TCRdb has only the in-frame clones, and not every one. The repertoire includes about 190,000 clones, around 79% of them detected once, and about 26% sits in the top ten. Sequenced: peripheral blood. The receptors here all came from a woman in her sixties or seventies with acute or convalescent COVID-19.

In its sample, this clone was seen once. V is TRBV7-9 and J is TRBJ1-1; TRBD1 matches 7 bases. Germline-derived CDR1 and CDR2 are SEHNR and FQNEAQ (reference sequence). The CDR3 is 13 residues long. V lost 5 bases and J lost 5; bases outside the gene matches: 5. Here the CDR3 reads CASSQEGATEAFF. The DNA for the CDR3 is TGTGCCAGCAGCCAGGAGGGGGCGACTGAAGCTTTCTTT.

The chain links TRBV13 to TRBJ1-2, with TRBD1 identical over 7 bases. Per the germline V gene, CDR1 is PRHDT and CDR2 is FYEKMQ (reference sequence). This CDR3 contains 13 residues. Trimming took 3 bases from V and 5 from J; bases not matched to a gene: 3. The CDR3 loop is CASSLTGTYGYTF. In DNA form, the CDR3 reads TGTGCCAGCAGCTTGACAGGGACTTATGGCTACACCTTC.

V gene TRBV7-9 combines with J gene TRBJ2-3; TRBD2 might be the D (6 bases). The CDR3 has 15 amino acids. Germline loops: CDR1 SEHNR, CDR2 FQNEAQ (reference sequence). Trimming stripped 5 bases from V and 2 bases from J, with 14 bases between. The DNA of the CDR3 is TGTGCCAGCAGCCGCGGGATTTTAAACACAGATACGCAGTATTTT. Protein: CASSRGILNTDTQYF.

This clone was recorded only once. The chain joins TRBV7-7 to TRBJ2-5, with 11 bases that match TRBD2. The CDR3 runs 15 residues. Trimming took 5 bases from V and 2 from J; bases not matched to a gene: 4. Germline CDR1 is SSHAT and CDR2 is FNYEAQ (reference sequence). This CDR3 reads CASSGGLAAQETQYF. In nucleotides, the CDR3 is TGTGCCAGCAGCGGGGGACTAGCGGCACAAGAGACCCAGTACTTC. The full variable domain, rest sourced from reference TRBV7-7 and TRBJ2-5, is GAGVSQSPRYKVTKRGQDVTLRCDPISSHATLYWYQQALGQGPEFLTYFNYEAQPDKSGLPSDRFSAERPEGSISTLTIQRTEQRDSAMYRCASSGGLAAQETQYFGPGTRLLVL.

The chain carries TRBV5-1 and TRBJ2-2, with 9 bases aligning to TRBD2. The CDR3 spans 14 residues. Trimming took 9 bases from V and 3 from J; bases not matched to a gene: 6. Germline values: CDR1 SGHRS, CDR2 YFSETQ. The CDR3 sequence is CATRTSAYTGELFF. The CDR3, as DNA: TGCGCCACCCGGACTAGCGCCTACACCGGGGAGCTGTTTTTT.

This clone was detected a few times. The rearrangement joins TRBV6-1 to TRBJ2-3, with 11 bases fitting TRBD2. Looked up from germline, CDR1 is MNHNS and CDR2 is SASEGT. The CDR3 spans 16 residues. J lost 7 bases, V lost 1 base, and 7 bases had no gene match. Written as DNA, the CDR3 is TGTGCCAGCAGTGAAGAGGCTAGCGGGAGGAGCTATACGCAGTATTTT. It specifies CASSEEASGRSYTQYF.

The chain employs TRBV29-1 and TRBJ2-1; D ambiguous. CDR3 size: 14 residues. The ends were cut back, 3 bases at V and 0 bases at J, with 9 bases in the middle. Germline CDR1 is SQVTM and CDR2 is ANQGSEA. CDR3 sequence: CSVEPVSSYNEQFF. The CDR3 nucleotides are TGCAGCGTTGAGCCTGTTAGCTCCTACAATGAGCAGTTCTTC.

V gene TRBV5-1 combines with J gene TRBJ2-7; 11 positions match TRBD2. Germline trimming cut 0 bases from V and 0 bases from J; bases unmatched to any gene: 2. Per germline, CDR1 SGHRS and CDR2 YFSETQ. CDR3 length: 16 amino acids. CDR3 nucleotide sequence: TGCGCCAGCAGCTTGGGACTAGCGGGATACTCCTACGAGCAGTACTTC. Amino acid sequence: CASSLGLAGYSYEQYF.

This clone was picked up a small number of times. The rearrangement uses TRBV5-1 and TRBJ2-7, with TRBD1 identical over 7 bases. CDR3 length: 15 amino acids. V trimming: 0 bases; J trimming: 0 bases; junction bases outside the gene matches: 3. Per germline, CDR1 SGHRS and CDR2 YFSETQ. This CDR3 is CASSLGTGISYEQYF. The CDR3 nucleotides are TGCGCCAGCAGCTTGGGGACAGGAATCTCCTACGAGCAGTACTTC.

The rearrangement joins TRBV19 to TRBJ2-5, with D perhaps TRBD1 (8 bases). The CDR3 runs to 16 residues. Germline lookup yields CDR1 LNHDA and CDR2 SQIVND (reference sequence). V was shortened by 4 bases and J by 5 bases, with 20 bases between the two germline ends. This CDR3 reads CASSTRQGRVGETQYF. In DNA form, the CDR3 reads TGTGCCAGTAGTACTCGACAGGGGAGGGTCGGGGAGACCCAGTACTTC.

V is TRBV28 and J is TRBJ2-1; TRBD2 matches at 7 bases. Germline V gives CDR1 MDHEN, CDR2 SYDVKM. The V gene end was trimmed by 6 bases and the J gene end by 5 bases; junction bases not matched to a gene: 7. The CDR3 sequence is 14 residues long. CDR3 sequence: CASSENSGDNEQFF. CDR3 nucleotides: TGTGCCAGCAGCGAGAACAGCGGGGACAATGAGCAGTTCTTC.

The CDR3 DNA reads TGCGCCAGCAGCTTGATTGCGGGAGGAGGCGGGGAGCTGTTTTTT. Translation: CASSLIAGGGGELFF. The chain joins TRBV5-1 to TRBJ2-2, with 8 bases fitting TRBD2. Germline V lookup: CDR1 SGHRS, CDR2 YFSETQ. This CDR3 has 15 residues. Trimming took 1 base from V and 7 from J; bases not matched to a gene: 6.

The V and J genes are TRBV20-1 and TRBJ2-3, with 9 bases identical to TRBD2. CDR3 length equals 15 residues. V shed 3 bases and J 2 bases; nucleotides not matched to a gene: 6. CDR1 is DFQATT, CDR2 SNEGSKA, per germline (reference sequence). DNA of the CDR3: TGCAGTGCTAGTTCTAGCGGGGATCCCACAGATACGCAGTATTTT. This gives the protein CSASSSGDPTDTQYF.

The CDR3 sequence is CASSSRLAGVETQYF. Here the CDR3 DNA reads TGTGCCAGCAGCTCCCGACTAGCGGGGGTTGAGACCCAGTACTTC. The V and J genes are TRBV7-6 and TRBJ2-5, with 12 bases aligning to TRBD2. This CDR3 is built from 15 residues. The V gene's germline CDR1 is SGHVS and CDR2 FNYEAQ. V lost 4 bases, J lost 5 bases, and 5 bases stayed unmatched. Full variable domain (missing parts from reference TRBV7-6 and TRBJ2-5): GAGVSQSPRYKVTKRGQDVALRCDPISGHVSLYWYRQALGQGPEFLTYFNYEAQQDKSGLPNDRFSAERPEGSISTLTIQRTEQRDSAMYRCASSSRLAGVETQYFGPGTRLLVL.

The V call is TRBV7-2, the J call TRBJ2-1; 11 bases are a match to TRBD2. There are 15 residues in the CDR3. Germline assignment: CDR1 SGHTA and CDR2 FQGNSA. The junction had 6 bases not matched to a gene; V was cut back by 2 bases and J by 9 bases. The CDR3: CASSLTSGSEGEQFF. The CDR3, as DNA: TGTGCCAGCAGCTTAACTAGCGGGAGTGAGGGTGAGCAGTTCTTC.

This clone appeared a few times. The gene calls are TRBV19 and TRBJ1-1; tentative D call: TRBD1 (6 bases). The CDR3 covers 14 residues. Germline assignment: CDR1 LNHDA and CDR2 SQIVND (reference sequence). V gave up 2 bases and J gave up 4 bases, with 11 bases separating them. The CDR3 DNA sequence: TGTGCCAGTAGTATAACAGGGTTGACCACTGAAGCTTTCTTT. This sequence encodes CASSITGLTTEAFF. Full variable domain (outside the CDR3, taken from reference TRBV19 and TRBJ1-1): DGGITQSPKYLFRKEGQNVTLSCEQNLNHDAMYWYRQDPGQGLRLIYYSQIVNDFQKGDIAEGYSVSREKKESFPLTVTSAQKNPTAFYLCASSITGLTTEAFFGQGTRLTVV.

The gene calls are TRBV24-1 and TRBJ2-1; D might be TRBD2 (6 bases). The CDR3 runs to 17 residues. Germline CDR1 and CDR2: KGHDR and SFDVKD. The germline V and J ends were trimmed by 0 bases and 7 bases, with 18 bases remaining between them. CDR3 loop: CATSDLQTGARRNEQFF. The CDR3 DNA reads as TGTGCCACCAGTGATTTGCAAACGGGAGCGAGGAGGAATGAGCAGTTCTTC.

The rearrangement links TRBV3-1 (or the pseudogene TRBV3-2) to TRBJ2-2; 9 positions match TRBD1. V shed 10 bases, J shed 7 bases, and the junction held 13 bases outside the gene matches. The CDR3 consists of 15 residues. Germline V gene lookup returns CDR1 LGHDT and CDR2 YNNKEL (reference sequence). Written as DNA, the CDR3 is TGTGCCACCCGGCCGGGACAGGGATACGGCGGGGAGCTGTTTTTT. Protein: CATRPGQGYGGELFF.